This T cell receptor beta chain was recorded in a study of T cell changes during pregnancy in multiple sclerosis. Germline lookup yields CDR1 LNHDA and CDR2 SQIVND (reference sequence). The V and J ends lost 4 bases and 6 bases, in that order; junction bases with no gene match: 11. The CDR3 runs 16 residues. The protocol was immunoSEQ multiplex PCR, while the TCRdb copy is restricted to in-frame clones and leaves out a portion. Of about 85,000 clones listed, approximately 91% are singletons. The sample here was peripheral blood, taken in the first trimester of pregnancy. The source is a female donor with multiple sclerosis, enrolled in a pregnancy study. The gene calls are TRBV19 and TRBJ1-5; 8 bases are a match to TRBD1. In DNA form, the CDR3 reads TGTGCCAGTAGTAGTAGGACAGGGTCGGGCGGTCAGCCCCAGCATTTT. Translation: CASSSRTGSGGQPQHF.